This T cell receptor (beta chain) was retrieved from a study of blood T cell repertoires in COVID-19 (dated by TCRdb to about 2020). With respect to the entire study: Samples from collaborators originated in the United States, Italy and Spain and spanned both the acute and convalescent phases of COVID-19. The repertoires were made available in a free public database intended to serve as a resource for research on the immune response to SARS-CoV-2. The samples were drawn from the first 160 participants of the ongoing ImmuneRACE study and from some 1,300 subjects provided by 6 global collaborators. The prospective study material was composed of cDNA or gDNA derived from T cells, B-cell-depleted T cells, or PBMCs. The dataset comprised deeply sampled blood TCRbeta repertoires from subjects exposed to, actively infected with, or recovered from COVID-19. The sample metadata nearly always contained a de-identified subject ID, COVID-19 status, age in years and sex. Where available, HLA class I and class II types were taken from metadata supplied by the sample provider and were not determined by assay-based typing.

TCRbeta CDR3 regions were amplified from genomic DNA by means of the immunoSEQ Assay, a bias-controlled multiplex PCR. As for the authors' bioinformatics: The number of nucleated cells in each sample was estimated by amplification of reference gene primers within the assay. Sequence reads were collapsed and filtered to measure the absolute abundance of every unique TCRbeta CDR3 rearrangement. For each sample, productive Simpson clonality was calculated as the square root of Simpson's diversity index across productive rearrangements. The table comes from immuneACCESS by way of TCRdb, which keeps in-frame sequences with V and J called. Part of the clones is missing from these tables; in studies checked, under half for an unresolved V gene and the rest for unknown reasons. The V and J calls and clone size were taken over from that table, and D and trimming were inferred from the DNA. In all, the sample holds approximately 77,000 clones, and roughly 89% of those were seen once. The leading ten clones occupy about 2.1% of the sample.

Each collaborating institution followed its own protocols to collect whole blood in K2EDTA tubes. For TCRbeta analysis, collaborators shipped samples in one of three forms: frozen whole blood, isolated PBMCs, or DNA extracted from either of those sample types. Points the paper makes about the study in general: How much clinical and demographic metadata was included differed by source and by participant, and the metadata was provided uncurated.

As concerns this clone: Its recognized antigen is unknown. The sample holds no much larger clone one base away, and base qualities are not on file.

At the junction V is shortened by 3 bases and J by 2 bases, with 15 bases in between. Including the terminal cysteine and phenylalanine, the CDR3 comprises 16 residues. The sequence is cut down to CDR3 DNA, 48 bases in frame from base 1. According to the germline V gene, CDR1 reads KGHSH and CDR2 reads LQKENI. The sequence was obtained from a man aged 25 to 40 with acute or convalescent COVID-19. Sequencing was carried out using peripheral blood. The chain joins TRBV18 to TRBJ2-3; the best D guess is TRBD2, with 6 bases matching. At the DNA level, the sequence is TGTGCCAGCTCACCTGGTGGTAGCGGAGTCACAGATACGCAGTATTTT. This yields the protein CASSPGGSGVTDTQYF.